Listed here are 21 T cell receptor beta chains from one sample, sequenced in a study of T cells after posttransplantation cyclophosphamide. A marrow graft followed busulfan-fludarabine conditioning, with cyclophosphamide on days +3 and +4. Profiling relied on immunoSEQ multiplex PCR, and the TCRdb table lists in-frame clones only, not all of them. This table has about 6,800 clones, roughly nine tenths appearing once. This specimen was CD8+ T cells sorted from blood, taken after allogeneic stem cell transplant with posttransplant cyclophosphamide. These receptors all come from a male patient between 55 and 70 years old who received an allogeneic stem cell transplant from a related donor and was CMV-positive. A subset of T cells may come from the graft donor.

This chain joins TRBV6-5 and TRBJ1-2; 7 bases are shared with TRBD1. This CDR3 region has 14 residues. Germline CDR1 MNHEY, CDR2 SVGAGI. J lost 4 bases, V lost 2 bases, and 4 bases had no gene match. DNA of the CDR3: TGTGCCAGCAGTTACGCAGGGGGAAGCTATGGCTACACCTTC. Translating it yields CASSYAGGSYGYTF.

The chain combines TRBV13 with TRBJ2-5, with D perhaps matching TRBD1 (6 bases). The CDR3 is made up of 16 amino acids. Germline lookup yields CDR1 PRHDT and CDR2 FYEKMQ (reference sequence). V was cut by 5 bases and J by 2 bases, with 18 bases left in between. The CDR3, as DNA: TGTGCCAGCAGCCCCACGCGAGGACAGCTGCAAGAGACCCAGTACTTC. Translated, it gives CASSPTRGQLQETQYF.

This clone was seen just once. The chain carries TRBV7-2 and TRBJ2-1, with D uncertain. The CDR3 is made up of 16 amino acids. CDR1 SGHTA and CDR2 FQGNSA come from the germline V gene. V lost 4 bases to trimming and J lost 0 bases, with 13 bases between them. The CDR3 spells CASSSHGSDSYNEQFF. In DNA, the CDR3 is TGTGCCAGCAGCTCCCACGGGTCAGACTCCTACAATGAGCAGTTCTTC.

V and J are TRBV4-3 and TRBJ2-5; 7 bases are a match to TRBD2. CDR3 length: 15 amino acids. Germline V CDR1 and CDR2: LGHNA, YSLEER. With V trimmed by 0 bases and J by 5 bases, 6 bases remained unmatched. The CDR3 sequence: CASSQDREGGETQYF. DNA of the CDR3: TGCGCCAGCAGCCAAGATCGCGAGGGAGGGGAGACCCAGTACTTC.

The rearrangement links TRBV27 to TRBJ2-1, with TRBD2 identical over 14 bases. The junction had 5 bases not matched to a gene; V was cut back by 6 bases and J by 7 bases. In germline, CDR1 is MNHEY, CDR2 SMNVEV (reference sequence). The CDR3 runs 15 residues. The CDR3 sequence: CASRPTSGGVNEQFF. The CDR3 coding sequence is TGTGCCAGCAGACCGACTAGCGGGGGGGTTAATGAGCAGTTCTTC.

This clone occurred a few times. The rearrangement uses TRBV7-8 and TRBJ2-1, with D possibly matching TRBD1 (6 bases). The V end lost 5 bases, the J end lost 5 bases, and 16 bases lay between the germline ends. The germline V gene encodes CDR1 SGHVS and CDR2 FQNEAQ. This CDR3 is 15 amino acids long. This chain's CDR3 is CASSLRQGPNNEQFF. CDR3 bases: TGTGCCAGCAGCCTCCGCCAGGGGCCTAACAATGAGCAGTTCTTC.

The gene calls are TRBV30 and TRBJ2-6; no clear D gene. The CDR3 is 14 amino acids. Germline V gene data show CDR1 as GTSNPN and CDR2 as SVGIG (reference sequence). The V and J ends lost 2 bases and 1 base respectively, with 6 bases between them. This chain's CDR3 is CAWSTTSGANVLTF. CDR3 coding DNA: TGTGCCTGGAGTACAACATCTGGGGCCAACGTCCTGACTTTC.

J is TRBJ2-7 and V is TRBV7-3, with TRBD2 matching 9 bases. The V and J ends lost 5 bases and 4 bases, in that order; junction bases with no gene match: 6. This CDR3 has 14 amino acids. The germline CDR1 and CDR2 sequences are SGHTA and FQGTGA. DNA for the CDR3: TGTGCCAGCAGCCAAGGCGGGGGGGTGTACGAGCAGTACTTC. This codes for CASSQGGGVYEQYF.

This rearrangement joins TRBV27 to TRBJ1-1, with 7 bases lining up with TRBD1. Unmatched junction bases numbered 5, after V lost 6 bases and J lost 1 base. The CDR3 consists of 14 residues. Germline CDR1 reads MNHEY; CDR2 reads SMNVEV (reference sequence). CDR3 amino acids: CASSRGQWNTEAFF. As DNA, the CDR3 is TGTGCCAGCAGCCGGGGACAGTGGAACACTGAAGCTTTCTTT.

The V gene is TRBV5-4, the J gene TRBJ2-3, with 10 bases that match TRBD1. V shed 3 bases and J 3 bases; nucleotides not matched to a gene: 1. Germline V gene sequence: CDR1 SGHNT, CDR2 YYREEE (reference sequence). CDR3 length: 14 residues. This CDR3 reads CASSSGQGTDTQYF. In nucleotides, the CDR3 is TGTGCCAGCAGCTCGGGACAGGGGACAGATACGCAGTATTTT.

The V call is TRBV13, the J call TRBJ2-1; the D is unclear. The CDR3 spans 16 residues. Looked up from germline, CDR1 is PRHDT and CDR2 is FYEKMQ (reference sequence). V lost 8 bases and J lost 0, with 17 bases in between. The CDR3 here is CASLTRGSVSYNEQFF. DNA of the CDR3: TGTGCCAGCCTAACCAGAGGAAGCGTCTCCTACAATGAGCAGTTCTTC.

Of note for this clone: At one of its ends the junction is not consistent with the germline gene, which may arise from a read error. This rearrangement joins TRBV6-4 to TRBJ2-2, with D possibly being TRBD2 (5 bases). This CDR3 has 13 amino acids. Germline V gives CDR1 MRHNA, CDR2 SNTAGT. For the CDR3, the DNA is TGTGCCAGCAGTGATCGGGTTACCGGGGAGCTGCTTTTT. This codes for CASSDRVTGELLF.

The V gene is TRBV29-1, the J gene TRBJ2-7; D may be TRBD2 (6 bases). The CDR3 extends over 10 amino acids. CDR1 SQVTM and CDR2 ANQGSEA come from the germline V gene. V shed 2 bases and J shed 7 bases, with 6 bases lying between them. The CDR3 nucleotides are TGCAGCGTTGAACGGGGGGAGCAGTACTTC. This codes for CSVERGEQYF.

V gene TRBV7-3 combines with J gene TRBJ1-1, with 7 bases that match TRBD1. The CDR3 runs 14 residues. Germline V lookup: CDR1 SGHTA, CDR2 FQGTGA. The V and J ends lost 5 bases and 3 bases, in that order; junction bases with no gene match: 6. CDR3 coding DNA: TGTGCCAGCAGCCGCACGGGACAGCACACTGAAGCTTTCTTT. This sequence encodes CASSRTGQHTEAFF.

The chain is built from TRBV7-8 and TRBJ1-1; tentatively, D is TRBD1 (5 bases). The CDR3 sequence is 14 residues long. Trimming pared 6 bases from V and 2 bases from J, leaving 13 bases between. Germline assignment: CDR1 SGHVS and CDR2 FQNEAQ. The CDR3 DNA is TGTGCCAGCAGTGGAGGGGAGACCAACACTGAAGCTTTCTTT. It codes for CASSGGETNTEAFF.

This chain's CDR3 is CASSDGGVSPGELFF. The CDR3 DNA sequence: TGTGCCAGCAGTGACGGCGGGGTTTCCCCCGGGGAGCTGTTTTTT. The V and J genes are TRBV2 and TRBJ2-2; maybe TRBD2 (6 bases). CDR1 and CDR2 from the germline V gene are SNHLY and FYNNEI. V gave up 3 bases and J gave up 6 bases, with 14 bases separating them. The CDR3 consists of 15 residues.

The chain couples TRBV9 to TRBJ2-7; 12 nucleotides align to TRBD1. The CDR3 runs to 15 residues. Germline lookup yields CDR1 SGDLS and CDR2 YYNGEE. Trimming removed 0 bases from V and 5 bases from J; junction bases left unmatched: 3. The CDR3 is CASSVGGTGGDEQYF. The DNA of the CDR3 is TGTGCCAGCAGCGTAGGTGGGACAGGGGGCGACGAGCAGTACTTC.

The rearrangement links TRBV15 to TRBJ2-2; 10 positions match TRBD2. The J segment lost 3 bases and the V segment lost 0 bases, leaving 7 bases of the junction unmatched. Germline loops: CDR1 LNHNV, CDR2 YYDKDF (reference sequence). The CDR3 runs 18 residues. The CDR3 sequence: CATSRDEAGGRDTGELFF. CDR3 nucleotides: TGTGCCACCAGCAGAGATGAAGCGGGGGGGCGGGACACCGGGGAGCTGTTTTTT.

CDR3 amino acids: CASSSLSTAGELFF. DNA of the CDR3: TGCGCCAGCAGCTCCCTCAGTACAGCCGGGGAGCTGTTTTTT. J is TRBJ2-2 and V is TRBV5-1; the D is unclear. The CDR3 has 14 residues. The germline CDR1 and CDR2 sequences are SGHRS and YFSETQ. V lost 3 bases and J lost 6, with 12 bases in between.

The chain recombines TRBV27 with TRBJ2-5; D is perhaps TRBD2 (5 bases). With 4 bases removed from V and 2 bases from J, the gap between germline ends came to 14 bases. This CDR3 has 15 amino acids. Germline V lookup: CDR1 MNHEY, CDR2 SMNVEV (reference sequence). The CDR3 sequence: CASSWLGNSQETQYF. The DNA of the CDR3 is TGTGCCAGCAGTTGGCTCGGGAACAGTCAAGAGACCCAGTACTTC.

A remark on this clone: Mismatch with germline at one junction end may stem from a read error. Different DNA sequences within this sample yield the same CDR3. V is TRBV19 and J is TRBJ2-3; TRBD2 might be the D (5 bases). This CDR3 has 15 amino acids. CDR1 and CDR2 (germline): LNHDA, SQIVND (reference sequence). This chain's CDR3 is CASSVGLLNTDTQYF. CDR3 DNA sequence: TGTGCCAGTAGTGTTGGACTTTTGAACACAGATACACAGTATTTT.